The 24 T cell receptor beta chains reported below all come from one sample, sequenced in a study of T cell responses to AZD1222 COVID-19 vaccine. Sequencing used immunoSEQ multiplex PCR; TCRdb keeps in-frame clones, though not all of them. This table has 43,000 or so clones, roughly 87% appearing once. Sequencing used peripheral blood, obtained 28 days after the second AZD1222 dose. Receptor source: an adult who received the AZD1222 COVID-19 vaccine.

The CDR3 region has the DNA TGTGCCAGCAGCTTGGGGACAGGGGCTGGAAACACCATATATTTT. Its translation is CASSLGTGAGNTIYF. The chain employs TRBV5-6 and TRBJ1-3, with 9 bases that match TRBD1. Per the germline V gene, CDR1 is SGHDT and CDR2 is YYEEEE. V dropped 0 bases and J dropped 2; count of bases not matched to a gene: 0. The CDR3 runs to 15 residues. Full variable domain (remainder filled in from reference TRBV5-6 and TRBJ1-3): DAGVTQSPTHLIKTRGQQVTLRCSPKSGHDTVSWYQQALGQGPQFIFQYYEEEERQRGNFPDRFSGHQFPNYSSELNVNALLLGDSALYLCASSLGTGAGNTIYFGEGSWLTVV.

The CDR3 coding sequence is TGCGCCAGCAGTGGGAGTAGTGATACGCAGTATTTT. This translates into CASSGSSDTQYF. V is TRBV10-1 and J is TRBJ2-3, with D hard to call. V shed 4 bases and J shed 6 bases, with 8 bases lying between them. Germline V gene data show CDR1 as WNHNN and CDR2 as SYGVQD (reference sequence). The CDR3 is 12 amino acids.

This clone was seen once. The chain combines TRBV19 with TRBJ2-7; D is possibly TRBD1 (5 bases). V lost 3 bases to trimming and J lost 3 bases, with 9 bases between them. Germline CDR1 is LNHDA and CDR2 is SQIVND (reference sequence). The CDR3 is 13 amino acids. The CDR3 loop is CASSIDSYYEQYF. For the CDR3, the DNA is TGTGCCAGTAGTATTGACAGTTACTACGAGCAGTACTTC.

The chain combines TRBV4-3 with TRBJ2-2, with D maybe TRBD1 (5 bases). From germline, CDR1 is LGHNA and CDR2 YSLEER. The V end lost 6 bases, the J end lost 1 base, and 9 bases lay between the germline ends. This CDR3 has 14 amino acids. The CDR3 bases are TGCGCCAGCAGGGGGCTAATGAACACCGGGGAGCTGTTTTTT. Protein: CASRGLMNTGELFF.

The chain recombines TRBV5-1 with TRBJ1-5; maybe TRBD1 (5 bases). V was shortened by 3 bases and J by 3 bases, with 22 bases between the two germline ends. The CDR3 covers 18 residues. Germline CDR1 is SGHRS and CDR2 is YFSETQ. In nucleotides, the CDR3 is TGCGCCAGCAGCTCTGGGGGATGGAGGGTATATTACAATCAGCCCCAGCATTTT. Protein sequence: CASSSGGWRVYYNQPQHF.

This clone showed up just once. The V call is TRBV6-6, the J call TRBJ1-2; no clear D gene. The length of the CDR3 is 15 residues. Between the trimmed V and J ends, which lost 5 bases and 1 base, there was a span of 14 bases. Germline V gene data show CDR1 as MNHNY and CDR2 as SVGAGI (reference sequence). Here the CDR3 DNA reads TGTGCCAGCAGTACACAGAGAACCTTTAACTATGGCTACACCTTC. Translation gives CASSTQRTFNYGYTF.

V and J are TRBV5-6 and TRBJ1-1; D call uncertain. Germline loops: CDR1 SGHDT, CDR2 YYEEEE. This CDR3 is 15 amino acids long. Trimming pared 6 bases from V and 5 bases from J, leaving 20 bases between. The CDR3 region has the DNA TGTGCCAGCACCCAGGAACCCGGACGGCGGACTGAAGCTTTCTTT. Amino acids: CASTQEPGRRTEAFF. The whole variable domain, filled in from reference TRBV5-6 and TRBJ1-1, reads DAGVTQSPTHLIKTRGQQVTLRCSPKSGHDTVSWYQQALGQGPQFIFQYYEEEERQRGNFPDRFSGHQFPNYSSELNVNALLLGDSALYLCASTQEPGRRTEAFFGQGTRLTVV.

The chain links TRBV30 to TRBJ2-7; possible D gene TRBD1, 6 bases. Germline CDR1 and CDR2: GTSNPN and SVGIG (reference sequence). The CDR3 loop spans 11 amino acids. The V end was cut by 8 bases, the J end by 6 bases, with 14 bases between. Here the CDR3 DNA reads TGTGCCGGAACGGCAGGGGCCGAGCAGTACTTC. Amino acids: CAGTAGAEQYF.

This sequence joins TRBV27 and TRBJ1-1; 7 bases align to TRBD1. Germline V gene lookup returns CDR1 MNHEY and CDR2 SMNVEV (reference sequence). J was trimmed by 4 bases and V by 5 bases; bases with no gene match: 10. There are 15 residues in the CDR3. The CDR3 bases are TGTGCCAGCAGTCCCGTTGGGGCAGGGGGCACTGAAGCTTTCTTT. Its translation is CASSPVGAGGTEAFF.

The CDR3 DNA follows: TGTGCCAGCAGTGAACTCCCGACAGGTGACCAAAACTATGGCTACACCTTC. Protein sequence: CASSELPTGDQNYGYTF. The chain links TRBV2 to TRBJ1-2, with a weak D call TRBD1 (6 bases). The germline CDR1 and CDR2 sequences are SNHLY and FYNNEI. This CDR3 region has 17 residues. Trimming took off 2 bases at V and 2 bases at J, with 18 bases between the two ends.

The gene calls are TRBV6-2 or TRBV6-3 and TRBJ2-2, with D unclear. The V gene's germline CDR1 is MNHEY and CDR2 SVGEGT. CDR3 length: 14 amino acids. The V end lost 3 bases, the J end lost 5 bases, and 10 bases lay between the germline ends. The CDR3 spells CASSYYLGTGELFF. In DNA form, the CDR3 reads TGTGCCAGCAGTTATTATTTAGGGACCGGGGAGCTGTTTTTT.

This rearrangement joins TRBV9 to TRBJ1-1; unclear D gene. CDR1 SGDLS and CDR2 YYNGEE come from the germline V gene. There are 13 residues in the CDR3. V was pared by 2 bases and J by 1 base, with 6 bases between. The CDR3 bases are TGTGCCAGCAGCGTTAATCGGAACACTGAAGCTTTCTTT. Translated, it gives CASSVNRNTEAFF.

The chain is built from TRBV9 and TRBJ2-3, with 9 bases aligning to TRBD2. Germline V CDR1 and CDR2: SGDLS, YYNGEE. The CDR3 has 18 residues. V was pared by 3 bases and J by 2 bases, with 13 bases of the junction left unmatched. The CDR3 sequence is CASSALGGGARVTDTQYF. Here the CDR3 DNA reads TGTGCCAGCAGCGCCCTGGGCGGGGGGGCCCGGGTCACAGATACGCAGTATTTT.

CDR3 sequence reads: CASSDGNGYTF. The CDR3, as DNA: TGTGCCAGCAGTGACGGCAATGGCTACACCTTC. The chain employs TRBV6-4 and TRBJ1-2, with D uncertain. Germline lookup yields CDR1 MRHNA and CDR2 SNTAGT. V was pared by 2 bases and J by 6 bases, with 4 bases between. The CDR3 consists of 11 residues.

The CDR3 region has the DNA TGTGCCAGCAGCTTAGGGCAGGGGGGCCCTTACGAGCAGTACTTC. As protein: CASSLGQGGPYEQYF. J is TRBJ2-7 and V is TRBV7-2, with a tentative D call TRBD1 (7 bases). Germline loops: CDR1 SGHTA, CDR2 FQGNSA. The CDR3 extends over 15 amino acids. The ends were cut back, 1 base at V and 4 bases at J, with 14 bases in the middle.

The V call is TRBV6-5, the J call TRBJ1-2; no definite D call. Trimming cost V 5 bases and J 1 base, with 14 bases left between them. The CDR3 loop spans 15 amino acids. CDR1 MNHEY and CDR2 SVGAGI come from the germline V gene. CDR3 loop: CASSPVLILNYGYTF. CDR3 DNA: TGTGCCAGCAGTCCCGTCCTCATCCTTAACTATGGCTACACCTTC.

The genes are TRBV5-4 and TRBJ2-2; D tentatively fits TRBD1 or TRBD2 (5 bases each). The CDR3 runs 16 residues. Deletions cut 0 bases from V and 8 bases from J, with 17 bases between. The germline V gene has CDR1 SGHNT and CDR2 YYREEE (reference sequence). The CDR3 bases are TGTGCCAGCAGCTTGGGAACTCAACGGGGCAAAGGGGAGCTGTTTTTT. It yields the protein CASSLGTQRGKGELFF.

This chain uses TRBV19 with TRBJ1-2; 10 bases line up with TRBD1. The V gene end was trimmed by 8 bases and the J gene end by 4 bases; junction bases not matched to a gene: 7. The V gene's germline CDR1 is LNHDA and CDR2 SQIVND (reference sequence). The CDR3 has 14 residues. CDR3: CASGGTGALYGYTF. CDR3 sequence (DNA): TGTGCCAGTGGGGGGACAGGGGCCCTCTATGGCTACACCTTC.

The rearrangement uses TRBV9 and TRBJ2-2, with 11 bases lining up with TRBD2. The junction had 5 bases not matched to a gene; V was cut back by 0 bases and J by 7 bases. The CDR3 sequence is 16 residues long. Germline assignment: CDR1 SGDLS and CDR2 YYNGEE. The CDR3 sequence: CASSVASGGSRGELFF. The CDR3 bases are TGTGCCAGCAGCGTAGCTAGCGGGGGGTCGCGCGGGGAGCTGTTTTTT. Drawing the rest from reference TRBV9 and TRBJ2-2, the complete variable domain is DSGVTQTPKHLITATGQRVTLRCSPRSGDLSVYWYQQSLDQGLQFLIQYYNGEERAKGNILERFSAQQFPDLHSELNLSSLELGDSALYFCASSVASGGSRGELFFGEGSRLTVL.

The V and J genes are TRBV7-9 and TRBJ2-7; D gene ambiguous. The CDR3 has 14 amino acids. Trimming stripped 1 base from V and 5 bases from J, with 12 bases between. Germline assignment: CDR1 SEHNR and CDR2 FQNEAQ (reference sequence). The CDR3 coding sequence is TGTGCCAGCAGCTTAGATATGACGGTTGACGAGCAGTACTTC. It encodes CASSLDMTVDEQYF.

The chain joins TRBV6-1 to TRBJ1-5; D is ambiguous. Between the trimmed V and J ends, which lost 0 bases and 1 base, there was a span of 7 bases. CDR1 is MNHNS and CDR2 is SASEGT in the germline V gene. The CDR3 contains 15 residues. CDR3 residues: CASSEAGGSNQPQHF. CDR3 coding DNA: TGTGCCAGCAGTGAAGCGGGCGGAAGCAATCAGCCCCAGCATTTT.

CDR3 coding DNA: TGTGCCAGCAGGGGGATCACTGAAGCTTTCTTT. Translated, it gives CASRGITEAFF. The chain links TRBV28 to TRBJ1-1; D gene ambiguous. Trimming removed 6 bases from V and 4 bases from J, with 6 bases in between. Germline V CDR1 and CDR2: MDHEN, SYDVKM. The CDR3 runs to 11 residues.

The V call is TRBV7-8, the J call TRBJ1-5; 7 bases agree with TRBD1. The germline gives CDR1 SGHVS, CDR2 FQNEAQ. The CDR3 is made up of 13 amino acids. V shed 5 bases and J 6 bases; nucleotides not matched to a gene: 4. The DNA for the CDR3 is TGTGCCAGCAGCCGGACAGGTTTTCAGCCCCAGCATTTT. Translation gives CASSRTGFQPQHF.

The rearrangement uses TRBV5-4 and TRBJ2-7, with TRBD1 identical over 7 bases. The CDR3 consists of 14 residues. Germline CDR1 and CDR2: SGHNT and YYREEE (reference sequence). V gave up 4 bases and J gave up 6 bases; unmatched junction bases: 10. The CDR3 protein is CASSHKGQAGEQYF. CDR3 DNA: TGTGCCAGCAGCCACAAAGGACAGGCGGGCGAGCAGTACTTC. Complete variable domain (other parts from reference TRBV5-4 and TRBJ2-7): ETGVTQSPTHLIKTRGQQVTLRCSSQSGHNTVSWYQQALGQGPQFIFQYYREEENGRGNFPPRFSGLQFPNYSSELNVNALELDDSALYLCASSHKGQAGEQYFGPGTRLTVT.